The 10 T cell receptor beta chains reported below all come from one sample, sequenced in a study of blood T cell repertoires in COVID-19. Profiled with immunoSEQ multiplex PCR; TCRdb holds only in-frame clones, not every one. The data hold about 430,000 clones, with roughly 90% observed a single time. What was sequenced was PBMCs or T cells enriched from blood (not recorded which). These receptors were collected from a woman in her twenties or thirties with acute COVID-19.

This chain uses TRBV5-1 with TRBJ2-5; 7 positions agree with TRBD1. Looked up from germline, CDR1 is SGHRS and CDR2 is YFSETQ. V was pared by 4 bases and J by 2 bases, with 14 bases of the junction left unmatched. This CDR3 is 17 amino acids long. The CDR3 nucleotides are TGCGCCAGCAGCACACAGGGGACAACAGTCCAACAAGAGACCCAGTACTTC. This translates into CASSTQGTTVQQETQYF.

The rearrangement links TRBV10-3 to TRBJ2-2, with D possibly TRBD2 on 5 matching bases. Germline CDR1 and CDR2: ENHRY and SYGVKD. CDR3 length: 12 residues. With 8 bases removed from V and 3 bases from J, the gap between germline ends came to 7 bases. CDR3 loop: CAISDYTGELFF. The DNA of the CDR3 is TGTGCCATCTCGGACTACACCGGGGAGCTGTTTTTT.

The V and J genes are TRBV6-4 and TRBJ1-1, with a weak D call TRBD1 (6 bases). The CDR3 is 15 amino acids. Germline V gives CDR1 MRHNA, CDR2 SNTAGT. Trimming left V 0 bases short and J 4 bases short, with 12 bases between. CDR3 sequence reads: CASSDSGALVTEAFF. As DNA, the CDR3 is TGTGCCAGCAGTGACTCGGGGGCGCTGGTCACTGAAGCTTTCTTT.

The V and J genes are TRBV7-6 and TRBJ2-5; 9 positions agree with TRBD2. The germline V gene has CDR1 SGHVS and CDR2 FNYEAQ. V was pared by 2 bases and J by 6 bases, with 7 bases of the junction left unmatched. The CDR3 spans 15 residues. DNA for the CDR3: TGTGCCAGCAGCTTATACGGCGGGGGGGCGCAGACCCAGTACTTC. It is translated as CASSLYGGGAQTQYF.

This sequence joins TRBV11-2 and TRBJ2-3; TRBD1 agrees at 9 bases. Germline CDR1 reads SGHAT; CDR2 reads FQNNGV. Trimming removed 2 bases from V and 4 bases from J; junction bases left unmatched: 4. The CDR3 sequence is 15 residues long. The CDR3 loop is CASSLSRTGADTQYF. The CDR3 DNA reads as TGTGCCAGCAGCTTATCTCGGACAGGGGCAGATACGCAGTATTTT. Full variable domain (missing parts from reference TRBV11-2 and TRBJ2-3): EAGVAQSPRYKIIEKRQSVAFWCNPISGHATLYWYQQILGQGPKLLIQFQNNGVVDDSQLPKDRFSAERLKGVDSTLKIQPAKLEDSAVYLCASSLSRTGADTQYFGPGTRLTVL.

This CDR3 is CASSRPGQGYEQYF. The CDR3 DNA is TGTGCCAGCAGTCGACCGGGACAGGGCTACGAGCAGTACTTC. The J gene is TRBJ2-7, the V gene TRBV27, with 9 bases fitting TRBD1. After removal of 5 bases from V and 3 bases from J, the junction contained 5 bases not matched to a gene. The CDR3 has 14 residues. The germline V gene has CDR1 MNHEY and CDR2 SMNVEV (reference sequence).

The gene calls are TRBV4-3 and TRBJ1-5; weak D call: TRBD1 (5 bases). Germline CDR1 LGHNA, CDR2 YSLEER. This CDR3 is 15 amino acids long. V gave up 0 bases and J gave up 6 bases, with 12 bases separating them. The CDR3 DNA is TGCGCCAGCAGCCAAGAGGTGGGGGAGGGTCAGCCCCAGCATTTT. Translated: CASSQEVGEGQPQHF.

V usage is TRBV5-1 and J usage is TRBJ2-1, with 7 nucleotides matching TRBD1. The CDR3 loop spans 15 amino acids. Per the germline V gene, CDR1 is SGHRS and CDR2 is YFSETQ. V trimming: 3 bases; J trimming: 4 bases; junction bases outside the gene matches: 7. The DNA of the CDR3 is TGCGCCAGCAGCTCCGAAGGGGGCGCGTACAATGAGCAGTTCTTC. Translating it yields CASSSEGGAYNEQFF.

The CDR3 spells CASSSGGRTFYGYTF. The CDR3 DNA reads TGTGCCAGCAGCTCTGGAGGCAGGACTTTCTATGGCTACACCTTC. This rearrangement joins TRBV7-9 to TRBJ1-2; no definite D call. Germline assignment: CDR1 SEHNR and CDR2 FQNEAQ (reference sequence). The ends were cut back, 4 bases at V and 4 bases at J, with 16 bases in the middle. The length of the CDR3 is 15 residues.

The J gene is TRBJ1-3, the V gene TRBV23-1; no definite D call. TRBV23-1 counts as an open reading frame of uncertain function. The CDR3 sequence is 15 residues long. Between the trimmed V and J ends, which lost 4 bases and 9 bases, there was a span of 19 bases. Here the CDR3 DNA reads TGCGCCAGCAGTCGAACAGCAGCAAGCCGATCCACCATATATTTT. This encodes CASSRTAASRSTIYF.